One and the same sample provided the 31 T cell receptor beta chains below, sequenced in a study of T cell changes during pregnancy in multiple sclerosis. The protocol was immunoSEQ multiplex PCR, while the TCRdb copy is restricted to in-frame clones and leaves out a portion. The data show around 95,000 clones, with 80% to 95% seen just once and less than 2% held by the top ten. The sample was peripheral blood, taken after pregnancy. The source is a female donor with multiple sclerosis, enrolled in a pregnancy study.

V and J are TRBV18 and TRBJ2-5; TRBD1 is a possible D gene (5 bases). The germline CDR1 and CDR2 sequences are KGHSH and LQKENI. The CDR3 contains 14 residues. Between the trimmed V and J ends, which lost 2 bases and 5 bases, there was a span of 12 bases. The CDR3 sequence: CASSPIPTVETQYF. In nucleotides, the CDR3 is TGTGCCAGCTCACCAATACCGACAGTTGAGACCCAGTACTTC.

The chain links TRBV7-9 to TRBJ1-4; perhaps TRBD1 as D (5 bases). Germline V lookup: CDR1 SEHNR, CDR2 FQNEAQ (reference sequence). V shed 6 bases and J shed 7 bases, with 15 bases lying between them. CDR3 size: 14 residues. The CDR3 here is CASSEAGGGEKLFF. In nucleotides, the CDR3 is TGTGCCAGCAGTGAGGCGGGGGGTGGTGAAAAACTGTTTTTT.

This chain connects TRBV7-8 to TRBJ1-2; D may be TRBD1 (6 bases). Trimming removed 4 bases at V and 4 bases at J, with 19 bases between. This CDR3 region has 16 residues. The V gene's germline CDR1 is SGHVS and CDR2 FQNEAQ. The CDR3 DNA sequence: TGTGCCAGCAGCTCCCGACAGGAAATCCTGGGCTATGGCTACACCTTC. This codes for CASSSRQEILGYGYTF. Variable domain in full (rest from reference TRBV7-8 and TRBJ1-2): GAGVSQSPRYKVAKRGQDVALRCDPISGHVSLFWYQQALGQGPEFLTYFQNEAQLDKSGLPSDRFFAERPEGSVSTLKIQRTQQEDSAVYLCASSSRQEILGYGYTFGSGTRLTVV.

The chain joins TRBV2 to TRBJ2-7; possibly TRBD1 for D (6 bases). V was shortened by 6 bases and J by 1 base, with 13 bases between the two germline ends. Germline lookup yields CDR1 SNHLY and CDR2 FYNNEI. The CDR3 is 14 amino acids. The CDR3 sequence is CASRETGPSYEQYF. CDR3 nucleotide sequence: TGTGCCAGCAGGGAAACAGGGCCTTCCTACGAGCAGTACTTC. Variable domain in full (rest from reference TRBV2 and TRBJ2-7): EPEVTQTPSHQVTQMGQEVILRCVPISNHLYFYWYRQILGQKVEFLVSFYNNEISEKSEIFDDQFSVERPDGSNFTLKIRSTKLEDSAMYFCASRETGPSYEQYFGPGTRLTVT.

The chain links TRBV2 to TRBJ1-5, with D maybe TRBD1 (6 bases). The germline CDR1 and CDR2 sequences are SNHLY and FYNNEI. V was cut by 1 base and J by 6 bases, with 13 bases left in between. The CDR3 runs to 15 residues. The CDR3: CASSEEVQGPQPQHF. The CDR3 coding sequence is TGTGCCAGCAGTGAAGAGGTACAGGGCCCTCAGCCCCAGCATTTT.

The genes are TRBV27 and TRBJ2-3; D may be TRBD1 (6 bases). Germline CDR1 reads MNHEY; CDR2 reads SMNVEV (reference sequence). The CDR3 loop spans 15 amino acids. Between the trimmed V and J ends, which lost 3 bases and 1 base, there was a span of 11 bases. The CDR3, as DNA: TGTGCCAGCAGTTTTGGCAGGGGTGGCACAGATACGCAGTATTTT. Residues: CASSFGRGGTDTQYF.

The genes are TRBV7-8 and TRBJ2-1; 10 positions agree with TRBD2. This CDR3 spans 15 amino acids. With 5 bases clipped from V and 6 bases from J, the junction kept 7 bases outside the gene matches. Germline V gene sequence: CDR1 SGHVS, CDR2 FQNEAQ. CDR3 residues: CASSIRLAGTNEQFF. The CDR3 DNA sequence: TGTGCCAGCAGCATAAGACTAGCGGGCACCAATGAGCAGTTCTTC.

This rearrangement joins TRBV19 to TRBJ1-6, with D possibly matching TRBD1 (6 bases). Germline CDR1 LNHDA, CDR2 SQIVND (reference sequence). The CDR3 length is 14 residues. The germline V and J ends were trimmed by 3 bases and 7 bases, with 10 bases remaining between them. CDR3 DNA: TGTGCCAGTAGTATCCGCCAGGGGAATTCACCCCTCCACTTT. Its protein is CASSIRQGNSPLHF.

This clone was observed a handful of times. The rearrangement joins TRBV4-3 to TRBJ1-2; D perhaps matches TRBD1 (6 bases). CDR3 size: 13 residues. Per germline, CDR1 LGHNA and CDR2 YSLEER. V lost 3 bases and J lost 6, with 11 bases in between. The DNA for the CDR3 is TGCGCCAGCAGCCATCAACAGGGAGATGGCTACACCTTC. This sequence encodes CASSHQQGDGYTF.

V is TRBV12-5 and J is TRBJ2-7; 10 bases match TRBD1. With V trimmed by 1 base and J by 3 bases, 0 bases remained unmatched. Germline V gene data show CDR1 as LGHNT and CDR2 as FRNRAP. This CDR3 spans 14 amino acids. CDR3 sequence: CASGLGTGGYEQYF. The CDR3 nucleotides read TGTGCTAGTGGTTTGGGGACAGGGGGCTACGAGCAGTACTTC.

The genes are TRBV29-1 and TRBJ2-7; TRBD2 matches 10 bases. This CDR3 has 13 amino acids. Germline-derived CDR1 and CDR2 are SQVTM and ANQGSEA. Germline trimming cut 0 bases from V and 13 bases from J; bases unmatched to any gene: 9. The CDR3 spells CSVEEGLAGVFYF. The CDR3 DNA reads TGCAGCGTTGAAGAGGGTCTAGCGGGGGTTTTCTACTTC.

This clone appeared a single time. V and J are TRBV6-1 and TRBJ1-1; D is perhaps TRBD1 (6 bases). V lost 6 bases and J lost 2, with 10 bases in between. The CDR3 runs 13 residues. Germline V gives CDR1 MNHNS, CDR2 SASEGT. The CDR3 bases are TGTGCCAGCAGAGACAGGCCAAACACTGAAGCTTTCTTT. Translation gives CASRDRPNTEAFF.

This sequence joins TRBV2 and TRBJ1-3; tentative D call: TRBD1 (5 bases). CDR3 size: 15 residues. CDR1 and CDR2 (germline): SNHLY, FYNNEI. V was cut by 11 bases and J by 4 bases, with 21 bases left in between. CDR3 residues: CAGSQGLASGNTIYF. In DNA, the CDR3 is TGTGCCGGGTCCCAGGGTCTCGCCTCCGGAAACACCATATATTTT.

This chain connects TRBV5-4 to TRBJ1-1; 8 bases align to TRBD1. V lost 5 bases and J lost 1; bases outside the gene matches: 4. Germline lookup yields CDR1 SGHNT and CDR2 YYREEE (reference sequence). The CDR3 runs to 14 residues. The CDR3 region is CASSTGTGNTEAFF. The CDR3 bases are TGTGCCAGCAGTACCGGGACAGGGAACACTGAAGCTTTCTTT.

The CDR3 loop reads CASSVARFSGRNEQYF. In nucleotides, the CDR3 is TGTGCCAGCAGCGTAGCCCGATTTAGCGGGAGAAACGAGCAGTACTTC. This chain uses TRBV9 with TRBJ2-7; the match to TRBD2 covers 9 bases. V shed 0 bases, J shed 5 bases, and the junction held 9 bases outside the gene matches. Germline V CDR1 and CDR2: SGDLS, YYNGEE. CDR3 length: 16 residues.

This clone was observed a handful of times. V usage is TRBV4-3 and J usage is TRBJ1-3; 8 nucleotides match TRBD1. After removal of 0 bases from V and 5 bases from J, the junction contained 6 bases not matched to a gene. The CDR3 length is 16 residues. Germline CDR1 reads LGHNA; CDR2 reads YSLEER. The CDR3 DNA reads TGCGCCAGCAGCCAAGATTATGGGGACAGGAGAAACACCATATATTTT. Residues: CASSQDYGDRRNTIYF.

This rearrangement joins TRBV5-1 to TRBJ2-3, with 7 bases matching TRBD1. CDR3 length equals 14 residues. CDR1 is SGHRS and CDR2 is YFSETQ in the germline V gene. Trimming removed 4 bases from V and 5 bases from J; junction bases left unmatched: 7. The CDR3 spells CASSHKGAGDTQYF. CDR3 coding DNA: TGCGCCAGCAGCCATAAGGGGGCGGGAGATACGCAGTATTTT.

V is TRBV11-1 and J is TRBJ2-7; 13 bases match TRBD2. After removal of 5 bases from V and 0 bases from J, the junction contained 7 bases not matched to a gene. Per the germline V gene, CDR1 is SGHAT and CDR2 is FQDESV (reference sequence). This CDR3 region has 17 residues. In DNA form, the CDR3 reads TGTGCCAGCAGCCGGACTAGCGGGAGAGCGGGCTCCTACGAGCAGTACTTC. Its translation is CASSRTSGRAGSYEQYF. The full variable domain, its missing parts supplied by reference TRBV11-1 and TRBJ2-7, is EAEVAQSPRYKITEKSQAVAFWCDPISGHATLYWYRQILGQGPELLVQFQDESVVDDSQLPKDRFSAERLKGVDSTLKIQPAELGDSAMYLCASSRTSGRAGSYEQYFGPGTRLTVT.

This sequence joins TRBV28 and TRBJ2-7; D not certain. Germline CDR1 is MDHEN and CDR2 is SYDVKM. The CDR3 runs to 16 residues. Trimming left V 4 bases short and J 0 bases short, with 16 bases between. DNA of the CDR3: TGTGCCAGCAGTTCCCTTGCGTCGGAGTACTCCTACGAGCAGTACTTC. The encoded protein is CASSSLASEYSYEQYF.

The rearrangement uses TRBV15 and TRBJ2-3, with D possibly TRBD1 on 5 matching bases. V was clipped by 3 bases and J by 4 bases, with 17 bases between them. The CDR3 is 16 amino acids. CDR1 and CDR2 (germline): LNHNV, YYDKDF (reference sequence). The CDR3 spells CATSRAGRLGPDTQYF. The CDR3 nucleotides read TGTGCCACCAGCAGGGCTGGACGGCTGGGGCCAGATACGCAGTATTTT.

The chain combines TRBV27 with TRBJ1-1; D is perhaps TRBD1 (6 bases). The CDR3 contains 15 residues. Germline V gives CDR1 MNHEY, CDR2 SMNVEV (reference sequence). Trimming pared 1 base from V and 5 bases from J, leaving 14 bases between. The CDR3 spells CASSLYSGGLTEAFF. The CDR3 region has the DNA TGTGCCAGCAGTTTATATAGCGGGGGCTTGACTGAAGCTTTCTTT.

This chain joins TRBV14 and TRBJ1-1, with D possibly being TRBD1 (5 bases). The CDR3 has 14 residues. Germline V gives CDR1 SGHDN, CDR2 FVKESK. Trimming stripped 2 bases from V and 6 bases from J, with 13 bases between. CDR3 DNA: TGTGCCAGCAGCCAAACAGGTCTCGACGCTGAAGCTTTCTTT. Translating it yields CASSQTGLDAEAFF.

V usage is TRBV7-6 and J usage is TRBJ1-2; D is undetermined. Trimming took off 5 bases at V and 8 bases at J, with 12 bases between the two ends. Germline CDR1 reads SGHVS; CDR2 reads FNYEAQ. CDR3 length: 12 residues. CDR3 sequence (DNA): TGTGCCAGCAGCCCGGGGAGTTCAGGCTACACCTTC. Amino acid sequence: CASSPGSSGYTF.

This chain uses TRBV11-3 with TRBJ2-2; D ambiguous. Germline V gene data show CDR1 as SGHNT and CDR2 as YENEEA. V was trimmed by 1 base and J by 3 bases, leaving 12 bases between them. The CDR3 extends over 16 amino acids. The CDR3 nucleotides read TGTGCCAGCAGCTTAGGCGAGAGGTCGGACACCGGGGAGCTGTTTTTT. This codes for CASSLGERSDTGELFF.

This clone showed up just a few times. The chain employs TRBV5-4 and TRBJ1-3; a possible D gene is TRBD1 (5 bases). The CDR3 is made up of 15 amino acids. V lost 3 bases and J lost 3, with 13 bases in between. Germline V CDR1 and CDR2: SGHNT, YYREEE (reference sequence). In DNA, the CDR3 is TGTGCCAGCAGCTCGGACGGGGGAAATGGAAACACCATATATTTT. Translation gives CASSSDGGNGNTIYF.

The rearrangement uses TRBV19 and TRBJ1-2, with 8 bases that match TRBD1. V was pared by 8 bases and J by 3 bases, with 5 bases of the junction left unmatched. The CDR3 is 13 residues long. Germline CDR1 and CDR2: LNHDA and SQIVND (reference sequence). The CDR3: CASGQGADYGYTF. Written as DNA, the CDR3 is TGTGCCAGTGGGCAGGGGGCTGACTATGGCTACACCTTC.

The CDR3 region is CASSLTTGGGNTIYF. The CDR3 DNA follows: TGTGCCAGCAGTCTCACCACAGGGGGCGGAAACACCATATATTTT. This chain links TRBV27 with TRBJ1-3, with 9 bases lining up with TRBD1. The V segment lost 5 bases and the J segment 4 bases; nucleotides outside the gene matches: 6. Per the germline V gene, CDR1 is MNHEY and CDR2 is SMNVEV (reference sequence). CDR3 length: 15 amino acids.

The rearrangement joins TRBV19 to TRBJ2-7; 14 bases fit TRBD2. Germline loops: CDR1 LNHDA, CDR2 SQIVND (reference sequence). V was clipped by 5 bases and J by 9 bases; unmatched bases: 9. This CDR3 has 15 residues. CDR3 in amino acids: CASSATGTSGRSQYF. The CDR3 DNA is TGTGCCAGTAGTGCTACCGGGACTAGCGGGAGATCGCAGTACTTC. The variable domain in full, with the rest retrieved from reference TRBV19 and TRBJ2-7, is DGGITQSPKYLFRKEGQNVTLSCEQNLNHDAMYWYRQDPGQGLRLIYYSQIVNDFQKGDIAEGYSVSREKKESFPLTVTSAQKNPTAFYLCASSATGTSGRSQYFGPGTRLTVT.

The chain recombines TRBV18 with TRBJ1-4, with D hard to call. Between the trimmed V and J ends, which lost 3 bases and 0 bases, there was a span of 5 bases. Germline V gene sequence: CDR1 KGHSH, CDR2 LQKENI. The CDR3 runs 14 residues. The CDR3 coding sequence is TGTGCCAGCTCACCCGAGGCAACTAATGAAAAACTGTTTTTT. It yields the protein CASSPEATNEKLFF.

V and J are TRBV19 and TRBJ1-4; a possible D gene is TRBD1 (6 bases). The CDR3 extends over 15 amino acids. Germline CDR1 reads LNHDA; CDR2 reads SQIVND (reference sequence). V lost 3 bases and J 7 bases, leaving 15 bases between the germline ends. The CDR3 sequence: CASSIGQGLAEKLFF. For the CDR3, the DNA is TGTGCCAGTAGTATCGGTCAGGGGCTGGCTGAAAAACTGTTTTTT.

This clone came up a few times. This sequence joins TRBV2 and TRBJ2-3; D unresolved. The V gene's germline CDR1 is SNHLY and CDR2 FYNNEI. V was shortened by 0 bases and J by 4 bases, with 11 bases between the two germline ends. The CDR3 length is 15 residues. The CDR3 region is CASSEALYSPDTQYF. CDR3 DNA sequence: TGTGCCAGCAGTGAAGCGCTATACAGTCCAGATACGCAGTATTTT. The full variable domain, in which reference TRBV2 and TRBJ2-3 provide the parts outside the CDR3, is EPEVTQTPSHQVTQMGQEVILRCVPISNHLYFYWYRQILGQKVEFLVSFYNNEISEKSEIFDDQFSVERPDGSNFTLKIRSTKLEDSAMYFCASSEALYSPDTQYFGPGTRLTVL.